The clone carrying this T cell receptor beta chain was seen more than once but under ten times. Its specificity is unknown. TCR beta CDR3 regions were amplified from RNA. TCR CDR3 underwent first-round RT-PCR with the HTBI primer set. Each CDR3 protein gets one entry after TCRdb re-called the multiplex PCR reads with MiXCR. Of over 500,000 distinct CDR3 sequences in the sample, 46% were seen once. Patients having uncontrolled infection, another autoimmune disease, pregnancy or lactation were not included. Diagnoses were made from clinical symptoms, serum measures (thyroxine and TRAb), thyroid ultrasound and orbital computed tomography. This specimen comes from a study of T cells in Graves' hyperthyroidism and ophthalmopathy. Whole-study results and caveats: In the blood, most expanded thyroid clonotypes above 0.001 appeared as well. Model predictions of ophthalmopathy came a median about six months before onset.

CDR1 DFQATT and CDR2 SNEGSKA come from the germline V gene (reference sequence). The length of the CDR3 is 15 residues. Trimming cost V 0 bases and J 1 base, with 10 bases left between them. The sequenced sample consisted of peripheral blood or thyroid tissue (not recorded which). The chain employs TRBV20-1 and TRBJ1-5; no clear D gene. The sequence came from an adult woman with Graves' disease, either hyperthyroidism or ophthalmopathy (not recorded which). CDR3 in DNA: TGCAGTGCTAGAGAAACGAGTAGGAGCAATCAGCCCCAGCATTTT. The encoded protein is CSARETSRSNQPQHF.